This T cell receptor (beta chain) emerged from a study of CD4 T cells in relation to SARS-CoV-2 and coronaviruses. The unexposed donors gave CD4+ T cells in about 2011-2018, prior to COVID-19. After roughly ten days of culture, CD4+ T cells were isolated. Measured with immunoSEQ multiplex PCR; TCRdb has only the in-frame clones, and not every one. The sample yields tens of thousands of clones, 72% seen once. Germline assignment: CDR1 DFQATT and CDR2 SNEGSKA (reference sequence). With 6 bases removed from V and 4 bases from J, the gap between germline ends came to 8 bases. The CDR3 contains 11 residues. This clone was detected only once. Its antigen is undetermined.

The source of this sequence is a human donor in good health. What was sequenced was CD4+ T cells from PBMCs, cultured in vitro. This rearrangement joins TRBV20-1 to TRBJ2-3; D is ambiguous. The CDR3 DNA reads as TGCAGTGCAATGGTTGCAGATACGCAGTATTTT. It translates to CSAMVADTQYF.